Below, 29 T cell receptor beta chains from the same sample are listed, as sequenced in a study of blood T cells in healthy people across ages. For the second PCR, which ran for roughly 6 to 12 cycles, a sample-barcoded 5' primer and a J-beta primer mix were used. TCRdb reprocessed the 5' RACE reads with MiXCR, giving one entry per CDR3 protein. The profile shows approximately 2,000,000 distinct CDR3 sequences, around 42% of them singletons. Sequenced: blood. The receptors come from a human donor in good health.

The chain uses TRBV4-3 and TRBJ1-6; the D gene is possibly TRBD1 (5 bases). CDR1 and CDR2 from the germline V gene are LGHNA and YSLEER. The CDR3 sequence is 16 residues long. Trimming took off 1 base at V and 7 bases at J, with 14 bases between the two ends. The CDR3 DNA follows: TGCGCCAGCAGCCAAGTTTATGGGGCTGGCAATTCACCCCTCCACTTT. Amino acid sequence: CASSQVYGAGNSPLHF.

CDR3 DNA sequence: TGTGCCATCAGCGGGACAGAGGACTATGGCTACACCTTC. This translates into CAISGTEDYGYTF. V and J are TRBV10-3 and TRBJ1-2, with TRBD1 matching 7 bases. V was pared by 6 bases and J by 3 bases, with 4 bases of the junction left unmatched. The CDR3 extends over 13 amino acids. Germline assignment: CDR1 ENHRY and CDR2 SYGVKD.

This clonotype was detected many times. The rearrangement links TRBV12-3 or TRBV12-4 to TRBJ2-5; 9 bases are a match to TRBD2. V was clipped by 6 bases and J by 2 bases; unmatched bases: 7. The CDR3 spans 15 residues. The CDR3 bases are TGTGCCAGCAGCCCGCCGGCGGGGGGGCAAGAGACCCAGTACTTC. Its translation: CASSPPAGGQETQYF.

This clonotype was counted many times. J is TRBJ2-3 and V is TRBV10-3; the D gene is possibly TRBD2 (5 bases). The CDR3 extends over 15 amino acids. V lost 2 bases, J lost 5 bases, and 14 bases lay in between. CDR1 is ENHRY, CDR2 SYGVKD, per germline. The chain's CDR3 is CAISEGGEGEDTQYF. CDR3 bases: TGTGCCATCAGTGAGGGAGGAGAAGGTGAAGATACGCAGTATTTT.

This rearrangement joins TRBV5-1 to TRBJ2-5; weak D call: TRBD1 (5 bases). V lost 0 bases, J lost 3 bases, and 9 bases lay in between. The germline CDR1 and CDR2 sequences are SGHRS and YFSETQ. CDR3 size: 14 residues. This CDR3 is CASSLATREETQYF. DNA for the CDR3: TGCGCCAGCAGCTTGGCCACCAGGGAAGAGACCCAGTACTTC.

To note about this clonotype: A single base separates this from a much larger clone, so it may be a read error. The V and J genes are TRBV27 and TRBJ2-7; D uncertain. The V gene's germline CDR1 is MNHEY and CDR2 SMNVEV (reference sequence). Trimming shortened V by 6 bases and J by 2 bases, and 20 bases separated the two germline ends. CDR3 length equals 16 residues. This CDR3 is CASSLIGAPAAYEQYF. DNA of the CDR3: TGTGCCAGCAGCCTAATCGGAGCGCCGGCCGCCTACGAGCAGTACTTC.

The genes are TRBV12-3 or TRBV12-4 and TRBJ1-2; 12 bases agree with TRBD1. After removal of 6 bases from V and 12 bases from J, the junction contained 11 bases not matched to a gene. CDR3 length: 14 amino acids. In DNA, the CDR3 is TGTGCCAGCAGGACCGGGACAGGGGGCAGAGGCCACACCTTC. Its protein is CASRTGTGGRGHTF.

This clonotype has a handful of counts. The V gene is TRBV4-3, the J gene TRBJ2-5; D is unclear. Germline V gene data show CDR1 as LGHNA and CDR2 as YSLEER. V dropped 1 base and J dropped 4 bases, with 16 bases sitting between them. The CDR3 contains 16 residues. The CDR3 nucleotides are TGCGCCAGCAGCCAAGGGCTTGAGATGGCATTAGAGACCCAGTACTTC. It yields the protein CASSQGLEMALETQYF.

The V and J genes are TRBV7-9 and TRBJ2-2; no clear D gene. This CDR3 spans 16 amino acids. Germline-derived CDR1 and CDR2 are SEHNR and FQNEAQ (reference sequence). The V end was cut by 0 bases, the J end by 1 base, with 9 bases between. CDR3 sequence reads: CASSLAALVNTGELFF. The CDR3 DNA sequence: TGTGCCAGCAGCTTAGCGGCCCTAGTGAACACCGGGGAGCTGTTTTTT.

CDR3 sequence reads: CASTRGQLYGYTF. The CDR3 region has the DNA TGTGCCAGCACAAGGGGCCAGCTCTATGGCTACACCTTC. The rearrangement joins TRBV12-3 or TRBV12-4 to TRBJ1-2; tentatively, D is TRBD1 (5 bases). V lost 7 bases, J lost 4 bases, and 13 bases lay in between. The CDR3 contains 13 residues.

This clonotype showed up just a few times. V is TRBV6-2 or TRBV6-3 and J is TRBJ2-5; D is unclear. The germline gives CDR1 MNHEY, CDR2 SVGEGT. The CDR3 is 16 residues long. V lost 2 bases and J 5 bases, leaving 18 bases between the germline ends. The CDR3 DNA is TGTGCCAGCAGTTACCCAGCTTCTGGGCGTTGGGAGACCCAGTACTTC. Amino acids: CASSYPASGRWETQYF.

The V gene is TRBV7-9, the J gene TRBJ2-7; TRBD1 matches at 8 bases. The CDR3 spans 16 residues. CDR1 and CDR2 from the germline V gene are SEHNR and FQNEAQ (reference sequence). V lost 2 bases and J lost 4; bases outside the gene matches: 10. Here the CDR3 DNA reads TGTGCCAGCAGCTTAACCTCGGGACAGGCGAATTACGAGCAGTACTTC. This gives the protein CASSLTSGQANYEQYF.

This clonotype was seen only a few times. The chain has TRBV20-1 and TRBJ2-3; 7 nucleotides match TRBD2. Germline V gene lookup returns CDR1 DFQATT and CDR2 SNEGSKA (reference sequence). This CDR3 has 13 residues. V lost 6 bases and J lost 6; bases outside the gene matches: 9. The CDR3 DNA reads as TGCAGTGCCGACCCTGGGGGGGTCGATACGCAGTATTTT. Translated, it gives CSADPGGVDTQYF.

The CDR3 is CASSIPGGQEAFF. The CDR3 DNA reads as TGTGCCAGCAGCATTCCAGGGGGGCAAGAAGCTTTCTTT. This chain links TRBV7-9 with TRBJ1-1, with TRBD1 identical over 7 bases. The germline V gene has CDR1 SEHNR and CDR2 FQNEAQ (reference sequence). The trim removed 5 bases at V and 8 bases at J, leaving 8 bases unmatched. The CDR3 extends over 13 amino acids.

As regards this clonotype: One end of the junction varies from germline; a read error may be responsible. The DNA of the CDR3 is TGTGCCAGCAGCGGACTAGCGGGGCACACCGGGGAGCTGTGTTTT. It encodes CASSGLAGHTGELCF. The chain couples TRBV6-1 to TRBJ2-2, with 12 bases lining up with TRBD2. CDR1 MNHNS and CDR2 SASEGT come from the germline V gene. CDR3 length: 15 amino acids.

In this sample, this clonotype turned up a few times. The gene calls are TRBV7-2 and TRBJ1-2; D is unresolved. The germline V gene encodes CDR1 SGHTA and CDR2 FQGNSA. The CDR3 consists of 14 residues. Trimming shortened V by 5 bases and J by 4 bases, and 14 bases separated the two germline ends. CDR3 DNA: TGTGCCAGCAGCCCCAGAGGTGGGATCTATGGCTACACCTTC. Its translation is CASSPRGGIYGYTF.

The chain employs TRBV19 and TRBJ1-1, with D maybe TRBD1 (6 bases). CDR1 and CDR2 (germline): LNHDA, SQIVND (reference sequence). Deletions cut 2 bases from V and 10 bases from J, with 17 bases between. The CDR3 is 14 residues long. The CDR3 DNA is TGTGCCAGTAGTATAACGGCAGGGGATATAGCAGCTTTCTTT. It yields the protein CASSITAGDIAAFF.

To note about this clonotype: This may come from a read error, since a much larger clone is one base off. In DNA form, the CDR3 reads TGTGCCGGCAGTTTTGCCAGATGGGATGAGCAGTTCTTC. Protein: CAGSFARWDEQFF. The gene calls are TRBV27 and TRBJ2-1; unclear D gene. Per germline, CDR1 MNHEY and CDR2 SMNVEV (reference sequence). The CDR3 runs to 13 residues.

The rearrangement joins TRBV24-1 to TRBJ2-1, with 10 nucleotides matching TRBD2. The CDR3 length is 16 residues. J gave up 3 bases and V 4 bases, and 5 bases lay outside the gene matches. From germline, CDR1 is KGHDR and CDR2 SFDVKD. The DNA for the CDR3 is TGTGCCACCAGTGACCGCCTAGCGGGGGACTACAATGAGCAGTTCTTC. Translated: CATSDRLAGDYNEQFF.

This clonotype has only a few counts. The rearrangement joins TRBV12-3 or TRBV12-4 to TRBJ1-4; D ambiguous. CDR3 size: 15 residues. The V end was cut by 4 bases, the J end by 6 bases, with 15 bases between. CDR3 region: CASSSTTWGDEKLFF. CDR3 nucleotides: TGTGCCAGCAGTTCGACCACTTGGGGAGATGAAAAACTGTTTTTT.

The genes are TRBV2 and TRBJ2-1; 12 bases fit TRBD2. Germline trimming cut 4 bases from V and 0 bases from J; bases unmatched to any gene: 7. The CDR3 covers 18 residues. CDR1 is SNHLY, CDR2 FYNNEI, per germline. CDR3 in amino acids: CASSVQTSGSFSYNEQFF. For the CDR3, the DNA is TGTGCCAGCAGTGTCCAGACTAGCGGGAGTTTCTCCTACAATGAGCAGTTCTTC.

The chain is built from TRBV28 and TRBJ2-5, with unresolved D. Germline V CDR1 and CDR2: MDHEN, SYDVKM. The CDR3 extends over 14 amino acids. The V end was cut by 5 bases, the J end by 2 bases, with 12 bases between. DNA of the CDR3: TGTGCCAGCAGTCCCCGGTCGTTACAAGAGACCCAGTACTTC. Protein sequence: CASSPRSLQETQYF.

This clonotype has just a few counts. This chain connects TRBV7-2 to TRBJ2-7, with 7 bases fitting TRBD2. V was pared by 5 bases and J by 7 bases, with 14 bases of the junction left unmatched. The CDR3 spans 15 residues. Germline values: CDR1 SGHTA, CDR2 FQGNSA. The CDR3, as DNA: TGTGCCAGCAGCACGCGACTAGCTGTGGAGGGGGAGCAGTACTTC. Protein product: CASSTRLAVEGEQYF.

This clonotype was observed a few times. V usage is TRBV6-1 and J usage is TRBJ1-2, with 8 bases that match TRBD1. V lost 5 bases, J lost 8 bases, and 7 bases stayed unmatched. The CDR3 is made up of 13 amino acids. Germline V gives CDR1 MNHNS, CDR2 SASEGT. CDR3 amino acids: CASSREDREGYTF. CDR3 nucleotides: TGTGCCAGCAGTCGTGAGGACAGGGAAGGCTACACCTTC.

This clonotype turned up a few times. The chain combines TRBV9 with TRBJ1-2; a weak D match, TRBD1 (6 bases). Looked up from germline, CDR1 is SGDLS and CDR2 is YYNGEE. Between the trimmed V and J ends, which lost 5 bases and 4 bases, there was a span of 24 bases. The CDR3 loop spans 17 amino acids. The CDR3 reads CASSQGTGKGDGYGYTF. The CDR3 bases are TGTGCCAGCAGTCAAGGAACAGGGAAGGGGGATGGCTATGGCTACACCTTC.

The rearrangement links TRBV2 to TRBJ2-5; D is uncertain. The CDR3 consists of 14 residues. The germline V gene has CDR1 SNHLY and CDR2 FYNNEI. The ends were cut back, 5 bases at V and 2 bases at J, with 12 bases in the middle. CDR3 residues: CASSKRNTQETQYF. The CDR3 nucleotides read TGTGCCAGCAGTAAGCGAAACACTCAAGAGACCCAGTACTTC.

This chain links TRBV29-1 with TRBJ1-2, with D uncertain. This CDR3 spans 11 amino acids. V lost 4 bases and J 6 bases, leaving 9 bases between the germline ends. Germline CDR1 reads SQVTM; CDR2 reads ANQGSEA. The CDR3 is CSVGRRDGYTF. CDR3 coding DNA: TGCAGCGTTGGTCGGAGGGATGGCTACACCTTC.

This clonotype occurred many times. This chain uses TRBV4-1 with TRBJ1-2, with TRBD1 identical over 9 bases. The germline V gene encodes CDR1 MGHRA and CDR2 YSYEKL. Trimming cost V 1 base and J 3 bases; bases outside gene matches: 0. The CDR3 contains 14 residues. CDR3 nucleotides: TGCGCCAGCAGCCAAGGGACAGGGGACTATGGCTACACCTTC. It encodes CASSQGTGDYGYTF.

V usage is TRBV5-4 and J usage is TRBJ2-1; 9 bases align to TRBD2. Germline assignment: CDR1 SGHNT and CDR2 YYREEE (reference sequence). CDR3 length: 17 residues. V lost 0 bases, J lost 5 bases, and 9 bases stayed unmatched. DNA of the CDR3: TGTGCCAGCAGCTTGGGGGCGGGGGGGCCTCTGAACAATGAGCAGTTCTTC. Translating it yields CASSLGAGGPLNNEQFF. The full variable domain, rest sourced from reference TRBV5-4 and TRBJ2-1, is ETGVTQSPTHLIKTRGQQVTLRCSSQSGHNTVSWYQQALGQGPQFIFQYYREEENGRGNFPPRFSGLQFPNYSSELNVNALELDDSALYLCASSLGAGGPLNNEQFFGPGTRLTVL.